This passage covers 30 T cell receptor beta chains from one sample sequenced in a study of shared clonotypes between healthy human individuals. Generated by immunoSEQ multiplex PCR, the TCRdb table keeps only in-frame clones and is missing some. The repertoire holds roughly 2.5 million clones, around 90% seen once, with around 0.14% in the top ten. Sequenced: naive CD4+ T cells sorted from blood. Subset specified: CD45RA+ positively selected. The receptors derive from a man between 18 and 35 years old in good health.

The CDR3, as DNA: TGTGCCAGCAGTCCGCCGGGGTTTAGGGAGGGCAATGAGCAGTTCTTC. It specifies CASSPPGFREGNEQFF. The rearrangement joins TRBV28 to TRBJ2-1; 7 bases are a match to TRBD2. The V gene's germline CDR1 is MDHEN and CDR2 SYDVKM. The CDR3 spans 16 residues. The J segment lost 6 bases and the V segment lost 5 bases, leaving 13 bases of the junction unmatched.

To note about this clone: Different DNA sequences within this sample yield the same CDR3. The CDR3 coding sequence is TGTGCCAGCAGCCGGGGGGGGCAAGAGACCCAGTACTTC. Protein: CASSRGGQETQYF. The V and J genes are TRBV7-2 and TRBJ2-5; 8 nucleotides align to TRBD2. V was clipped by 5 bases and J by 2 bases; unmatched bases: 1. CDR3 size: 13 residues. CDR1 and CDR2 (germline): SGHTA, FQGNSA.

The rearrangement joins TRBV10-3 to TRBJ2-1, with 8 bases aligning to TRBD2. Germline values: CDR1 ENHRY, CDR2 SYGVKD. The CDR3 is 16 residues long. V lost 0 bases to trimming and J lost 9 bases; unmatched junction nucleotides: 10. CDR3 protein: CAISESILLAETEQFF. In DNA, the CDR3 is TGTGCCATCAGTGAGTCGATTCTACTAGCGGAGACTGAGCAGTTCTTC.

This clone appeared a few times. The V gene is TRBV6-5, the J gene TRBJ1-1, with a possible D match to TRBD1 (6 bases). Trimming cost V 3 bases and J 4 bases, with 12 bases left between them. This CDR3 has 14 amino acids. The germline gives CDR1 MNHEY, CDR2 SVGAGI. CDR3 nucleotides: TGTGCCAGCAGTTATATCGGACAGACCACTGAAGCTTTCTTT. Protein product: CASSYIGQTTEAFF.

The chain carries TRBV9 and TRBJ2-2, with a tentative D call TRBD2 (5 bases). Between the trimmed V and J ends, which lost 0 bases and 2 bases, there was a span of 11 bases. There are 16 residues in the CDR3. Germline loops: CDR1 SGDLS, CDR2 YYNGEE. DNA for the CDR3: TGTGCCAGCAGCGTAGATCAACTAGTTAACACCGGGGAGCTGTTTTTT. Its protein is CASSVDQLVNTGELFF.

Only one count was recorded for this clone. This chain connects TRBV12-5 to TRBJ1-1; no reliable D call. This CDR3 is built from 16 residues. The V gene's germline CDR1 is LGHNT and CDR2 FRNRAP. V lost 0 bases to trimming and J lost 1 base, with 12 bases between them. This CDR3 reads CASGLVLGLGNTEAFF. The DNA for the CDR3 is TGTGCTAGTGGTTTGGTATTAGGCCTGGGGAACACTGAAGCTTTCTTT.

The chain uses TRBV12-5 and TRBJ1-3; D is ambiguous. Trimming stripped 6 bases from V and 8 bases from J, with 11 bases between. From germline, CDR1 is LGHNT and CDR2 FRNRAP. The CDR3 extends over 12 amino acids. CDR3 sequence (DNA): TGTGCTAGTGGCCGCTGGGGAGACACCATATATTTT. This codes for CASGRWGDTIYF.

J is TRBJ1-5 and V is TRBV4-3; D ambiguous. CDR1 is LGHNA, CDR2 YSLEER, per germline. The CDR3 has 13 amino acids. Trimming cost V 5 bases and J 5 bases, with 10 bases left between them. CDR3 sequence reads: CASSVQIYQPQHF. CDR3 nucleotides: TGCGCCAGCAGCGTCCAAATCTATCAGCCCCAGCATTTT.

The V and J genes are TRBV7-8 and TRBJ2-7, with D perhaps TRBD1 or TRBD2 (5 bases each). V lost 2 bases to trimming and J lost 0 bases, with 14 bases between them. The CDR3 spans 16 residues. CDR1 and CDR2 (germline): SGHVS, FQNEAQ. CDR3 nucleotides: TGTGCCAGCAGCTTACGGTTGGGGGTGGGCTCCTACGAGCAGTACTTC. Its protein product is CASSLRLGVGSYEQYF.

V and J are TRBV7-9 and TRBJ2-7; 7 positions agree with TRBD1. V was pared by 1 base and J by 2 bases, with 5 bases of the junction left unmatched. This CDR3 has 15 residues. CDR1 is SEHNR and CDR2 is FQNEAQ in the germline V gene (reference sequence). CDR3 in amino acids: CASSLVQGTPYEQYF. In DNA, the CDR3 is TGTGCCAGCAGCTTAGTACAGGGGACCCCCTACGAGCAGTACTTC.

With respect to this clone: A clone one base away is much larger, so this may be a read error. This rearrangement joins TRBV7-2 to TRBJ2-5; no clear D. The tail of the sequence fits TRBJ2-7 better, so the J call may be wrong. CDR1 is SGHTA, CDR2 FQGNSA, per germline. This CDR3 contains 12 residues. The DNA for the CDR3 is TGTGCCAGCAGCCCCAGCTCCTACGAGCAGTACTTC. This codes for CASSPSSYEQYF.

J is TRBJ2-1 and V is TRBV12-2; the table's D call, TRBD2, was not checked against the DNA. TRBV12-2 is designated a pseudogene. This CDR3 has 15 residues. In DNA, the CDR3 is TGTGCAAGTCGCTTAGTGGCGGGAGGGCAAGGTGAGCAGTTCTTC. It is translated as CASRLVAGGQGEQFF.

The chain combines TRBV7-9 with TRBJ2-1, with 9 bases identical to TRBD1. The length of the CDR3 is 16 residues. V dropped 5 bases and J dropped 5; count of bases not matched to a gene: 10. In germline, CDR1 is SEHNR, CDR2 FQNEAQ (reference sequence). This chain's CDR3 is CASSHRTGGADNEQFF. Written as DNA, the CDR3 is TGTGCCAGCAGCCACCGCACAGGGGGCGCTGACAATGAGCAGTTCTTC. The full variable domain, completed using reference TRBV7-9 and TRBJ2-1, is DTGVSQNPRHKITKRGQNVTFRCDPISEHNRLYWYRQTLGQGPEFLTYFQNEAQLEKSRLLSDRFSAERPKGSFSTLEIQRTEQGDSAMYLCASSHRTGGADNEQFFGPGTRLTVL.

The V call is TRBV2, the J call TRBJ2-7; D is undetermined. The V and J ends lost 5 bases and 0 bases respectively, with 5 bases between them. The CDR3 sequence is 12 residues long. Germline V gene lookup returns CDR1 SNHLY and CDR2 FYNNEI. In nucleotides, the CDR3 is TGTGCCAGCAGTTCCACCTCCTACGAGCAGTACTTC. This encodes CASSSTSYEQYF.

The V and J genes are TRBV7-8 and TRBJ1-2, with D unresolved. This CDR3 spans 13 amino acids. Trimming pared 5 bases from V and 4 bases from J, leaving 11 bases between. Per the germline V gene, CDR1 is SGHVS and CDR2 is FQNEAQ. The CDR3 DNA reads TGTGCCAGCAGCACGGATTGGAGCTATGGCTACACCTTC. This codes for CASSTDWSYGYTF. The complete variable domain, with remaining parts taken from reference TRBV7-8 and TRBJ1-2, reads GAGVSQSPRYKVAKRGQDVALRCDPISGHVSLFWYQQALGQGPEFLTYFQNEAQLDKSGLPSDRFFAERPEGSVSTLKIQRTQQEDSAVYLCASSTDWSYGYTFGSGTRLTVV.

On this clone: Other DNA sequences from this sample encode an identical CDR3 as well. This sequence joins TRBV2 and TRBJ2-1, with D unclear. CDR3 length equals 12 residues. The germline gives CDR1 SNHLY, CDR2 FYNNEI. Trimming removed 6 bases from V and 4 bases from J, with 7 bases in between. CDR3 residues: CASSPGYNEQFF. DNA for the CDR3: TGTGCCAGCAGCCCCGGGTACAATGAGCAGTTCTTC.

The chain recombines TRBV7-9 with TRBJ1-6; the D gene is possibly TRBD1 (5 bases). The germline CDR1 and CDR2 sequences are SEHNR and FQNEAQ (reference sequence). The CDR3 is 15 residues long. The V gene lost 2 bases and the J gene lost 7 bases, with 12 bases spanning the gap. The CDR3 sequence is CASSLKGFGNSPLHF. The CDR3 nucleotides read TGTGCCAGCAGCTTAAAGGGGTTTGGCAATTCACCCCTCCACTTT.

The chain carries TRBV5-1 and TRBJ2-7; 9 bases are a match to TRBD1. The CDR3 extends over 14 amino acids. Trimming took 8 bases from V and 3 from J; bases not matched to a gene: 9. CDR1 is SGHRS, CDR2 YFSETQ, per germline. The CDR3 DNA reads TGCGCCAGGGACAGAGGACAGGGGAACTACGAGCAGTACTTC. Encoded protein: CARDRGQGNYEQYF.

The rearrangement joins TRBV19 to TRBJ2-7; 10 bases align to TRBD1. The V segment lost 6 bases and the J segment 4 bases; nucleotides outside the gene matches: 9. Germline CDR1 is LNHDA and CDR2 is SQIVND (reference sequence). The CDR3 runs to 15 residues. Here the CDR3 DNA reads TGTGCCAGTAGGGAATCGGGACAGGGGATATACGAGCAGTACTTC. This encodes CASRESGQGIYEQYF.

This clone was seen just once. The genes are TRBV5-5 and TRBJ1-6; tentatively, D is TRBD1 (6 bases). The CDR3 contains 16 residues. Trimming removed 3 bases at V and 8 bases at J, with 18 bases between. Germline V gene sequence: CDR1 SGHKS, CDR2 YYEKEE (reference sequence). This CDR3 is CASSSSADSVYSPLHF. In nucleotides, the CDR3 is TGTGCCAGCAGCTCCTCTGCGGACAGCGTTTATTCACCCCTCCACTTT. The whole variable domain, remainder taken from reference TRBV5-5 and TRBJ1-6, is DAGVTQSPTHLIKTRGQQVTLRCSPISGHKSVSWYQQVLGQGPQFIFQYYEKEERGRGNFPDRFSARQFPNYSSELNVNALLLGDSALYLCASSSSADSVYSPLHFGNGTRLTVT.

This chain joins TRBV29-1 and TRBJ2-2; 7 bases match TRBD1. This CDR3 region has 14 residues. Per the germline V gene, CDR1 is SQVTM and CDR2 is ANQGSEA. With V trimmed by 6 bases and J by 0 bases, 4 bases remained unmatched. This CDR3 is CSVAGQANTGELFF. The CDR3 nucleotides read TGCAGCGTGGCCGGACAGGCGAACACCGGGGAGCTGTTTTTT.

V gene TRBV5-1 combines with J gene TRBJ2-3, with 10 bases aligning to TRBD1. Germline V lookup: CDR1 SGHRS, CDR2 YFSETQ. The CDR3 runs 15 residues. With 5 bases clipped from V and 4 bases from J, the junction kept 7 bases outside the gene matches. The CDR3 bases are TGCGCCAGCAGGTCCCGGGACAGGGGCGCAGATACGCAGTATTTT. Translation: CASRSRDRGADTQYF.

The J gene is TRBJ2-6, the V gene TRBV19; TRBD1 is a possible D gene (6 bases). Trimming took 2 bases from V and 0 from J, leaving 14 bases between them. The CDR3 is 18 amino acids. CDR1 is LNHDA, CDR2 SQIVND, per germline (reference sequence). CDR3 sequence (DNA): TGTGCCAGTAGTATACCCGGGACACATAGCTCTGGGGCCAACGTCCTGACTTTC. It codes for CASSIPGTHSSGANVLTF.

Here the CDR3 DNA reads TGTGCCAGCAGTGAACAGGGATTAGGGAACACTGAAGCTTTCTTT. Its protein product is CASSEQGLGNTEAFF. This chain links TRBV2 with TRBJ1-1; TRBD1 is a possible D gene (5 bases). Germline V lookup: CDR1 SNHLY, CDR2 FYNNEI. V was trimmed by 2 bases and J by 1 base, leaving 11 bases between them. The CDR3 consists of 15 residues.

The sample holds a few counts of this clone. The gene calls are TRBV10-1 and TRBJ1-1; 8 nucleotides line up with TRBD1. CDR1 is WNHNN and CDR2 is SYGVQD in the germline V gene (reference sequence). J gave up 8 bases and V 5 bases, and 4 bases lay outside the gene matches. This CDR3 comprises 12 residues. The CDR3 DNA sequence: TGCGCCAGCAGTAACGGACAGGGAGAAGCTTTCTTT. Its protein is CASSNGQGEAFF.

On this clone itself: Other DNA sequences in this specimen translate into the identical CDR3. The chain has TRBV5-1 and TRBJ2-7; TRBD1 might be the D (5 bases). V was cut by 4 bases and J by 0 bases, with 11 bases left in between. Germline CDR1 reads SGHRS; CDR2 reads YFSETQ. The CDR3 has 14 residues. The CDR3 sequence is CASSPTASSYEQYF. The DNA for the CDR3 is TGCGCCAGCAGCCCGACAGCGAGCTCCTACGAGCAGTACTTC.

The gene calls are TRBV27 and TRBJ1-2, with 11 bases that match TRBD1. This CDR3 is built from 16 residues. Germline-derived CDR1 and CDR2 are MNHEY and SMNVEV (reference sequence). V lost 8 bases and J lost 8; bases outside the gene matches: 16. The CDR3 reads CASGRTGTGGSEGYTF. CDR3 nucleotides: TGTGCCAGCGGACGAACCGGGACAGGGGGATCGGAGGGCTACACCTTC.

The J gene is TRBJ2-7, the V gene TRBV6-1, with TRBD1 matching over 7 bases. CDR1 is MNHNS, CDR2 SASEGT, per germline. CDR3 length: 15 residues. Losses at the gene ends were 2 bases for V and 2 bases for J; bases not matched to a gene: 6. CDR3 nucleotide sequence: TGTGCCAGCAGTGAAAAGGACAGGATAGCCTACGAGCAGTACTTC. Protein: CASSEKDRIAYEQYF.

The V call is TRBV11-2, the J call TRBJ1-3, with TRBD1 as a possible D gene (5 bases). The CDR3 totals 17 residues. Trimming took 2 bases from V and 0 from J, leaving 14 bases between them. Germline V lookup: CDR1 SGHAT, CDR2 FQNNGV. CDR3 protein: CASSLSPRGPSGNTIYF. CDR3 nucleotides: TGTGCCAGCAGCTTATCCCCCCGGGGACCCTCTGGAAACACCATATATTTT.

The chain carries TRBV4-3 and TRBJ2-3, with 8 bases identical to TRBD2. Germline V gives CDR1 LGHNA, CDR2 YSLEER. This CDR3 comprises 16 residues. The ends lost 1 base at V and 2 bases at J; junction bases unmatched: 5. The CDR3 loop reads CASSQGGLGPTDTQYF. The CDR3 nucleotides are TGCGCCAGCAGCCAAGGGGGACTAGGCCCCACAGATACGCAGTATTTT.